This paragraph covers one TCR beta chain sequence. This clonotype was picked up a small number of times. Its recognized antigen is unknown. Base qualities were left out, and no much larger clone turns up one base away. The sample belongs to a study of T cells after yellow fever vaccination (dated by TCRdb to between 2017 and 2020). Regarding the study in general: The SMART-Seq v4 Ultra Low Input RNA kit was used to prepare libraries from fractions with low cell numbers. Blood was collected at multiple timepoints before and after primary and secondary immunization, and bulk PBMC replicates and cell subsets were isolated. The cohort comprised two healthy male donors, one aged 18 to 30 and one aged 30 to 40 years. To follow T-cell clones before and after both primary and booster YFV17D yellow fever vaccination, bulk TCR alpha and beta repertoires underwent longitudinal sequencing.

What the authors observed across the whole study: Most clones expanded after primary vaccination were re-detected after the booster (just under 97% of CD4 and approximately 89% of CD8), suggesting broad memory maintenance. Because abundant contaminating clonotypes from the bulk population could be contained in FACS-sorted repertoires, computational filtering was required. A small fraction of clonotypes showed up in both the CD4 and CD8 compartments, probably as a result of convergent recombination. Only a couple of donors were included in the study, so the extent to which the findings can be generalized is limited. The secondary T-cell response was weaker than the primary response but faster, peaking on day 5 instead of day 15.

The treatment or condition tag for this specimen amounts to: live attenuated yellow fever vaccine strain. Two biological replicates of bulk PBMCs were collected at each blood-draw timepoint. PBMCs were isolated from peripheral blood using a standard Ficoll-Paque protocol. TriZol was used to extract RNA from bulk PBMCs, from CD4 and CD8 fractions, and from dextramer-positive and dextramer-negative fractions. Per the germline V gene (reference sequence), SGHNT is the CDR1 and YYREEE is the CDR2. The CDR3, from cysteine to phenylalanine, totals 15 residues. The sequence is cut down to CDR3 DNA, 45 bases in frame from base 1. The junction carries 12 bases between V and J, which are trimmed by 4 bases and 0 bases respectively. Synthesis of TCR cDNA relied on 5'RACE template switching, a step that introduced a universal primer site along with unique molecular identifiers. Priming of cDNA synthesis was performed from both the TCR alpha and TCR beta constant segments. Libraries were amplified in two PCR steps, with sample barcodes and sequencing adapters added in the second step. Sequencing of the libraries was done on either Illumina HiSeq 2500 (2x100 bp) or NovaSeq (2x150 bp). Per the source publication's procedure: MIGEC was used to demultiplex reads and collapse the reads into UMI consensus sequences, and MiXCR was used for V(D)J alignment. Vaccine-responding clonotypes were defined with edgeR using replicate PBMC samples, requiring FDR below 0.01 and a log2 fold change above 5 up to day 15. Each bulk clonotype was labeled CD4 or CD8 based on which sequenced repertoire, CD4 or CD8, contained the clonotype at higher abundance. TCRdb reran the public reads through fastp at Q25 and MiXCR, keeping productive beta chains. Here each entry gathers all rows of one CDR3 protein and keeps the most common genes and DNA. TCRdb's processing, not the authors' own work, is the source of the V and J calls. The table for this sample lists 400,000 or so distinct CDR3 sequences; approximately 10% of them were counted only once. The ten most abundant clones make up 15% to 20% of the sample.

The receptor's source is a man aged 18 to 35 who received the YFV17D yellow fever vaccine. Here the sequenced sample was PBMCs, taken on the day of the first yellow fever vaccination. The chain is encoded by TRBV5-4 joined to TRBJ2-3; no confident D gene assignment can be made. The CDR3: CASSVPTRSTDTQYF. Read as DNA, the sequence is TGTGCCAGCAGCGTGCCCACAAGGAGCACAGATACGCAGTATTTT.